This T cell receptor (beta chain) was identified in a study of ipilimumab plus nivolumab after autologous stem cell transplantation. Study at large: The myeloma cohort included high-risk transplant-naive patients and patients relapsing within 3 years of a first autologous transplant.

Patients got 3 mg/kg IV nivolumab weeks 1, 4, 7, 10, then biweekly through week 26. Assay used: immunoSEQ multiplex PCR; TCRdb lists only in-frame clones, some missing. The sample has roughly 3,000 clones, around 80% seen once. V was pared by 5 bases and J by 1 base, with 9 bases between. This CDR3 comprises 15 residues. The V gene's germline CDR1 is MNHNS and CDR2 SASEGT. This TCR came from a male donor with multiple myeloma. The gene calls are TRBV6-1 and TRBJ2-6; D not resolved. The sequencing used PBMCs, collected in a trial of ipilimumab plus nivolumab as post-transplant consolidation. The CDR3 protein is CASSLSRSGANVLTF. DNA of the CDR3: TGTGCCAGCAGTCTTTCACGGTCTGGGGCCAACGTCCTGACTTTC.